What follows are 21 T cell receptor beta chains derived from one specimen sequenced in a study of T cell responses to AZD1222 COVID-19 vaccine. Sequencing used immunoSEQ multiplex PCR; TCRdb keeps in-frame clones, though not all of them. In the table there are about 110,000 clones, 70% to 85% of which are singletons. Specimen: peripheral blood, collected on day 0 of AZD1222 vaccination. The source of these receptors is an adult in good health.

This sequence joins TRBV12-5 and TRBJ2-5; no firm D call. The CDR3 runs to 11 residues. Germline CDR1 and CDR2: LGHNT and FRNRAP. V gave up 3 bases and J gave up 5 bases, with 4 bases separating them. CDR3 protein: CASGFIETQYF. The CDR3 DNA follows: TGTGCTAGTGGTTTTATTGAGACCCAGTACTTC.

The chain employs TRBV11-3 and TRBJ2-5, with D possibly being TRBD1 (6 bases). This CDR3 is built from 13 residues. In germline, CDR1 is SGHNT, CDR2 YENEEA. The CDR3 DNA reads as TGTGGCCAGCCGAGGGGGTCCCAAGAGACCCAGTACTTC. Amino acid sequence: CGQPRGSQETQYF.

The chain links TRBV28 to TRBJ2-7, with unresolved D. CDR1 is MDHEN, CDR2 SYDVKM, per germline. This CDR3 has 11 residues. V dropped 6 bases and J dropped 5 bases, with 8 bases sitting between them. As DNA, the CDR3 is TGTGCCAGCAGGGCGGTCCACGAGCAGTACTTC. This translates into CASRAVHEQYF.

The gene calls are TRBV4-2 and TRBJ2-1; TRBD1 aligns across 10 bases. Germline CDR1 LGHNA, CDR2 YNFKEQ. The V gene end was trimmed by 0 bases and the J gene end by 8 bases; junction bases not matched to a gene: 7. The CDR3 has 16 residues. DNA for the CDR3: TGTGCCAGCAGCCAAGATTCGGGGACAGGGGCTGATGAGCAGTTCTTC. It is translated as CASSQDSGTGADEQFF.

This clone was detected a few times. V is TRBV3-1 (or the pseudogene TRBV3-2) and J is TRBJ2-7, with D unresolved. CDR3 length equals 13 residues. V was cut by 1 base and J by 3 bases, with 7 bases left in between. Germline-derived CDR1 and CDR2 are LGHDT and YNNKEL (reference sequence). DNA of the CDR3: TGTGCCAGCAGCCAAGTCGATGGCTACGAGCAGTACTTC. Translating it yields CASSQVDGYEQYF.

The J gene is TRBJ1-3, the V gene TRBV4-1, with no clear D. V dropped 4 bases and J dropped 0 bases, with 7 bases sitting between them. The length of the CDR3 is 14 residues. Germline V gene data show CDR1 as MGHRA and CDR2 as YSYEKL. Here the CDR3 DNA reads TGCGCCAGCAGCCTGCTTGTCTCTGGAAACACCATATATTTT. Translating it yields CASSLLVSGNTIYF.

CDR3 in amino acids: CATSSREANQPQHF. CDR3 nucleotide sequence: TGTGCCACCTCCTCGCGGGAGGCAAATCAGCCCCAGCATTTT. V is TRBV6-6 and J is TRBJ1-5; no clear D. The length of the CDR3 is 14 residues. Trimming removed 10 bases at V and 4 bases at J, with 17 bases between. Germline loops: CDR1 MNHNY, CDR2 SVGAGI (reference sequence).

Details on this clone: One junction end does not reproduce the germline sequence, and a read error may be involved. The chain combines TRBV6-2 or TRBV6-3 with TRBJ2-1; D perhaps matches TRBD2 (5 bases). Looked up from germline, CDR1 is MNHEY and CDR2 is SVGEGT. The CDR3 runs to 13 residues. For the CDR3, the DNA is TGTGCCAGCAGTCCCCCGGGATACAATGAACAGTTCTTC. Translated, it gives CASSPPGYNEQFF.

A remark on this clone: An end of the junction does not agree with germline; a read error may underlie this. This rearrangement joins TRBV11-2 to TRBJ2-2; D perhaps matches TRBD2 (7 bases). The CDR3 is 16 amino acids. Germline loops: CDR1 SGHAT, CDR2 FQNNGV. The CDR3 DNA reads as TGTGCCCGCAGCTTACGGCGGGGGCGGGGTACCGGGGAGCTGTTTTTT. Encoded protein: CARSLRRGRGTGELFF.

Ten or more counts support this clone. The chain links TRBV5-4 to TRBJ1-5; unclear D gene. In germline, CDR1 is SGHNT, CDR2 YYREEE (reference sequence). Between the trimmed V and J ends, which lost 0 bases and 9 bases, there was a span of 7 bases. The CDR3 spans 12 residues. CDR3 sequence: CASSLEAGPQHF. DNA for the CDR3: TGTGCCAGCAGCTTGGAGGCTGGGCCCCAGCATTTT. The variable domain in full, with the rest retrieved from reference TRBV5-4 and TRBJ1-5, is ETGVTQSPTHLIKTRGQQVTLRCSSQSGHNTVSWYQQALGQGPQFIFQYYREEENGRGNFPPRFSGLQFPNYSSELNVNALELDDSALYLCASSLEAGPQHFGDGTRLSIL.

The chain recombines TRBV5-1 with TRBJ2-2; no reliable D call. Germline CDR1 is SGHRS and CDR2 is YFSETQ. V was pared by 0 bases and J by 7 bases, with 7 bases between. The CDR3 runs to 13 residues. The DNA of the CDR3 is TGCGCCAGCAGCTTGGGTGTAGGCGGGGAGCTGTTTTTT. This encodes CASSLGVGGELFF.

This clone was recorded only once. The CDR3 sequence: CASSPGQGRDTEAFF. In nucleotides, the CDR3 is TGTGCCAGCAGTCCCGGACAGGGTCGGGACACTGAAGCTTTCTTT. The genes are TRBV28 and TRBJ1-1, with TRBD1 matching 8 bases. V trimming: 5 bases; J trimming: 3 bases; junction bases outside the gene matches: 8. Germline CDR1 is MDHEN and CDR2 is SYDVKM. The CDR3 loop spans 15 amino acids.

CDR3: CASSPTGRESGYTF. The CDR3 DNA reads as TGTGCCAGCTCACCGACCGGGCGGGAGAGTGGCTACACCTTC. The chain uses TRBV18 and TRBJ1-2, with D unclear. Looked up from germline, CDR1 is KGHSH and CDR2 is LQKENI. The CDR3 consists of 14 residues. The V gene lost 3 bases and the J gene lost 7 bases, with 15 bases spanning the gap.

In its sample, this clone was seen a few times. CDR3 DNA sequence: TGTGCCACCAGCGGAGGACTAGCCACAGATACGCAGTATTTT. It translates to CATSGGLATDTQYF. V gene TRBV15 combines with J gene TRBJ2-3, with 8 nucleotides matching TRBD2. The CDR3 totals 14 residues. From germline, CDR1 is LNHNV and CDR2 YYDKDF (reference sequence). V lost 5 bases, J lost 2 bases, and 3 bases stayed unmatched.

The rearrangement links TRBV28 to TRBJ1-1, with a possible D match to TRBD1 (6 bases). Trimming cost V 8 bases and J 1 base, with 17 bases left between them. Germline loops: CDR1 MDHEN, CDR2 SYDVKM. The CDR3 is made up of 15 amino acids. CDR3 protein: CASAGGAGSNTEAFF. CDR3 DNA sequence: TGTGCCAGCGCTGGGGGCGCAGGGTCGAACACTGAAGCTTTCTTT.

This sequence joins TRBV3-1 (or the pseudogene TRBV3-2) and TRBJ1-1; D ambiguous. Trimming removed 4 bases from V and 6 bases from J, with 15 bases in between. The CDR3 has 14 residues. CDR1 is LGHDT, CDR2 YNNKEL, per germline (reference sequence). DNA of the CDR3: TGTGCCAGCAGCCTTAGCTGGAAGGGCGCTGAAGCTTTCTTT. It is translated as CASSLSWKGAEAFF.

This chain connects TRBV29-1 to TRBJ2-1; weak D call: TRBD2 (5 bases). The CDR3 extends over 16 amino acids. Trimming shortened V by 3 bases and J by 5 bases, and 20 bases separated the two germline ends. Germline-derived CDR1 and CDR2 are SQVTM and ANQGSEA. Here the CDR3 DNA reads TGCAGCGTTGACGGCCTCCGGGGATATGGGGACAATGAGCAGTTCTTC. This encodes CSVDGLRGYGDNEQFF.

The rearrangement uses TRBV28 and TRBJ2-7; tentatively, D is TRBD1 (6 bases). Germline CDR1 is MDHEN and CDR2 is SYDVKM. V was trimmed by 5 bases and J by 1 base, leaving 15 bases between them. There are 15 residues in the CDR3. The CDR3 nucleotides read TGTGCCAGCAGTGACAGGACAACGCGATCCTACGAGCAGTACTTC. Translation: CASSDRTTRSYEQYF.

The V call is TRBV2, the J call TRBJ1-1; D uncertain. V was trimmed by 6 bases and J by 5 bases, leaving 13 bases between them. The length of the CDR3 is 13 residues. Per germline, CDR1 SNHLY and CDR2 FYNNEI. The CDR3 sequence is CASSLELGTEAFF. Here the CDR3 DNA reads TGTGCCAGCAGCCTAGAATTAGGTACTGAAGCTTTCTTT. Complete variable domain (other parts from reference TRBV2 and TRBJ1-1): EPEVTQTPSHQVTQMGQEVILRCVPISNHLYFYWYRQILGQKVEFLVSFYNNEISEKSEIFDDQFSVERPDGSNFTLKIRSTKLEDSAMYFCASSLELGTEAFFGQGTRLTVV.

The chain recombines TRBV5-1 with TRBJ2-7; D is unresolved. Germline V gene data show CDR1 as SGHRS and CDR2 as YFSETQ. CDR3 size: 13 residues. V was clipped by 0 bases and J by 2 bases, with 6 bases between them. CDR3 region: CASSLDRTYEQYF. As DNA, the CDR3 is TGCGCCAGCAGCTTGGACAGAACCTACGAGCAGTACTTC. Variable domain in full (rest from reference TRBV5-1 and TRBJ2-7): KAGVTQTPRYLIKTRGQQVTLSCSPISGHRSVSWYQQTPGQGLQFLFEYFSETQRNKGNFPGRFSGRQFSNSRSEMNVSTLELGDSALYLCASSLDRTYEQYFGPGTRLTVT.

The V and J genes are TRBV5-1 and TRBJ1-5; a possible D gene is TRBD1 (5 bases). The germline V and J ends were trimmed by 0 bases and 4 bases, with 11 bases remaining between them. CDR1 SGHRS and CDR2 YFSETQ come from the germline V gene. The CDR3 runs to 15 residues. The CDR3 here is CASSLGSGNNQPQHF. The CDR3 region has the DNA TGCGCCAGCAGCTTGGGGTCAGGGAATAATCAGCCCCAGCATTTT.